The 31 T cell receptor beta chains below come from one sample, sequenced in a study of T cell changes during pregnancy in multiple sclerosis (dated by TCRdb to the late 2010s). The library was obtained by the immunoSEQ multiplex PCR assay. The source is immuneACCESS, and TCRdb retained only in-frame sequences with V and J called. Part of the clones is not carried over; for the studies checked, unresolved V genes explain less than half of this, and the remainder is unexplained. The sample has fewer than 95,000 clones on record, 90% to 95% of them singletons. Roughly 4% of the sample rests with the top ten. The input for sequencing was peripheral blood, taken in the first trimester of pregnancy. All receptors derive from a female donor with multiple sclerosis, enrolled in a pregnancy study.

As DNA, the CDR3 is TGTGCCAGTATCACAAAGCAGGGCTACAATCAGCCCCAGCATTTT. Translation gives CASITKQGYNQPQHF. J is TRBJ1-5 and V is TRBV19, with D maybe TRBD1 (5 bases). The ends were cut back, 7 bases at V and 3 bases at J, with 16 bases in the middle. The germline V gene has CDR1 LNHDA and CDR2 SQIVND (reference sequence). This CDR3 contains 15 residues.

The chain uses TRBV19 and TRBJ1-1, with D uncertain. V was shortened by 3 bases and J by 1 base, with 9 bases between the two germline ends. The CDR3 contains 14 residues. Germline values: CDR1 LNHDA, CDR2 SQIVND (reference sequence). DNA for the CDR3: TGTGCCAGTAGTATGGGCCTCTGGAACACTGAAGCTTTCTTT. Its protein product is CASSMGLWNTEAFF.

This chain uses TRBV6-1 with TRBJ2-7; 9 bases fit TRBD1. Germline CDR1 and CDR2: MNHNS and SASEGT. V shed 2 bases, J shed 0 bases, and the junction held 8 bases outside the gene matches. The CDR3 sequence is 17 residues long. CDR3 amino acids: CASSELGTGTGSYEQYF. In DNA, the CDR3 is TGTGCCAGCAGTGAATTGGGGACAGGGACCGGCTCCTACGAGCAGTACTTC.

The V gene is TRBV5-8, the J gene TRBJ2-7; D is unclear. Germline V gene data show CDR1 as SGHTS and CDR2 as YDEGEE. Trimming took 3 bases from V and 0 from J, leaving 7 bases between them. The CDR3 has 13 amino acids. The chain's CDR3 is CASSSSRSYEQYF. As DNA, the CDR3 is TGTGCCAGCAGCTCCAGTCGCTCCTACGAGCAGTACTTC.

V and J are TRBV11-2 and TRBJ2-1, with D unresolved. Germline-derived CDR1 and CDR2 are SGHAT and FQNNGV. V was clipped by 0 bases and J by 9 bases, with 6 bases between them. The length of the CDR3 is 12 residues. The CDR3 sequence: CASSLDLSEQFF. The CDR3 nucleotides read TGTGCCAGCAGCTTAGATCTCAGTGAGCAGTTCTTC.

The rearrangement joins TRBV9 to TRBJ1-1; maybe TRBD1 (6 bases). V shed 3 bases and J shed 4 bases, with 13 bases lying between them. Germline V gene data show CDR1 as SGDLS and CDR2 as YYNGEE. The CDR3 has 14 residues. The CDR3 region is CASSASGQFTEAFF. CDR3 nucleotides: TGTGCCAGCAGCGCGTCTGGACAGTTCACTGAAGCTTTCTTT.

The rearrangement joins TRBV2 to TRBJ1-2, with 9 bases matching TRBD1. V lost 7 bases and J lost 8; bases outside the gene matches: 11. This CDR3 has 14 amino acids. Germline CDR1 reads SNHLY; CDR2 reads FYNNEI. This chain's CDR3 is CASTADRGRRGYTF. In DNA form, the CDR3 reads TGTGCCAGCACCGCGGACAGGGGACGGCGGGGCTACACCTTC.

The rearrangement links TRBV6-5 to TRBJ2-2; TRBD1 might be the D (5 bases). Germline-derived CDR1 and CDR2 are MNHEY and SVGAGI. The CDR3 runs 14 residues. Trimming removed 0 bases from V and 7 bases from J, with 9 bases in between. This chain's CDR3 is CASSYSFRVGELFF. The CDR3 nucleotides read TGTGCCAGCAGTTACTCTTTCAGGGTCGGGGAGCTGTTTTTT.

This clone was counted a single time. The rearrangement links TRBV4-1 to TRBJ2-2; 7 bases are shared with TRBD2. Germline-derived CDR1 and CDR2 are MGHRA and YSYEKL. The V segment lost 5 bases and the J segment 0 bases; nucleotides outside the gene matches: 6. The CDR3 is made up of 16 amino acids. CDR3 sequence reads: CASSSPSGANTGELFF. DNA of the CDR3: TGCGCCAGCAGCTCGCCTAGCGGCGCGAACACCGGGGAGCTGTTTTTT.

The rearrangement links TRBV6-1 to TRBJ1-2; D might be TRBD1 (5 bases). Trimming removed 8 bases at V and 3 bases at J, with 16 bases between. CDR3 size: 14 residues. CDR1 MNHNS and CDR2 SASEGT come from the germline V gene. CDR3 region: CASAQAGTHYGYTF. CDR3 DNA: TGTGCCAGCGCCCAAGCGGGGACCCACTATGGCTACACCTTC.

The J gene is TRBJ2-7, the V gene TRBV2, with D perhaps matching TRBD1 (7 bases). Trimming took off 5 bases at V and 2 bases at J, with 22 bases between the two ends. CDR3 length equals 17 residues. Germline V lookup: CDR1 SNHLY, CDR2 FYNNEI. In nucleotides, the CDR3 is TGTGCCAGCAGTTTTCCCGCTGGAGGGACAGTCCCCTACGAGCAGTACTTC. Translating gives CASSFPAGGTVPYEQYF.

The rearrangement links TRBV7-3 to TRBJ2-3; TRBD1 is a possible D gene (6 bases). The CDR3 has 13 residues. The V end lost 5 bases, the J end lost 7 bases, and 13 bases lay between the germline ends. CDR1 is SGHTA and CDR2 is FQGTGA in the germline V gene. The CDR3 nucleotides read TGTGCCAGCAGCGCAGGGGTCGCGAATACGCAGTATTTT. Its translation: CASSAGVANTQYF.

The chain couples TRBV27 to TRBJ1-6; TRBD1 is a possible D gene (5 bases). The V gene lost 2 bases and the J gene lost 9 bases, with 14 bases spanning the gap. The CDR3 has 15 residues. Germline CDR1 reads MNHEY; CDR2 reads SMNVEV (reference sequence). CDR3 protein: CASSLIPVGLSPLHF. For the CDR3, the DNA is TGTGCCAGCAGTTTAATCCCAGTGGGACTTTCACCCCTCCACTTT.

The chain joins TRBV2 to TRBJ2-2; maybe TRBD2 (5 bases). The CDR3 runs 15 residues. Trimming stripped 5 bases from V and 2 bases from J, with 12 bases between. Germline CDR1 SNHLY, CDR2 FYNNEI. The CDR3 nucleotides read TGTGCCAGCAGTCCTCTAGCTTCCAACACCGGGGAGCTGTTTTTT. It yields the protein CASSPLASNTGELFF.

CDR3 nucleotides: TGTGCCAGCAGCTTTGGGACAGGGGGCTCTCTCCTAAGATATAGCAATCAGCCCCAGCATTTT. Protein: CASSFGTGGSLLRYSNQPQHF. The chain combines TRBV12-1 with TRBJ1-5; TRBD1, the table's D call, was not compared with the DNA. TRBV12-1 is a pseudogene segment. This CDR3 is 21 amino acids long.

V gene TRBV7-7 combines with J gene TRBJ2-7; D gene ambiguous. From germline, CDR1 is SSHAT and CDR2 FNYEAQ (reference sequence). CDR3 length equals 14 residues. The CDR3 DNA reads TGTGCAATGGGCCCTATGGTCGGCCCCTACGAGCAGTACTTC. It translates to CAMGPMVGPYEQYF.

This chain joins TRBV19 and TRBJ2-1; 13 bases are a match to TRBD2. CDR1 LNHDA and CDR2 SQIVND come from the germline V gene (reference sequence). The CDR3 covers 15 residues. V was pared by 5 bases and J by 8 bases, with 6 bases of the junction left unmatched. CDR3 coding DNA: TGTGCCAGTAGTCAAGGACTAGCGGGGGACCATGAGCAGTTCTTC. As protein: CASSQGLAGDHEQFF.

The DNA of the CDR3 is TGCGCCAGCAGCTCCGGACTAGCGGGGTACAATGAGCAGTTCTTC. This sequence encodes CASSSGLAGYNEQFF. V usage is TRBV10-1 and J usage is TRBJ2-1; 12 bases are a match to TRBD2. Trimming removed 6 bases from V and 4 bases from J; junction bases left unmatched: 4. This CDR3 is built from 15 residues. CDR1 WNHNN and CDR2 SYGVQD come from the germline V gene (reference sequence).

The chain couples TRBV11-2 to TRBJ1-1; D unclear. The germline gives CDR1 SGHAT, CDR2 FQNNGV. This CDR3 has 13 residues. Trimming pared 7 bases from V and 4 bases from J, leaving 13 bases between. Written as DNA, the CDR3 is TGTGCCAGCAACACCGGGAGCGGCACTGAAGCTTTCTTT. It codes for CASNTGSGTEAFF. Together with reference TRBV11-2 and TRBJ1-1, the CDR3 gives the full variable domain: EAGVAQSPRYKIIEKRQSVAFWCNPISGHATLYWYQQILGQGPKLLIQFQNNGVVDDSQLPKDRFSAERLKGVDSTLKIQPAKLEDSAVYLCASNTGSGTEAFFGQGTRLTVV.

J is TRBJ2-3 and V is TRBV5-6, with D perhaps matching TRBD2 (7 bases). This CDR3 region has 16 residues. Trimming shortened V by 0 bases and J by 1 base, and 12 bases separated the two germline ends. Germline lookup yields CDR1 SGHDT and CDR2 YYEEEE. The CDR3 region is CASSLEGGGRTDTQYF. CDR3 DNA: TGTGCCAGCAGCTTGGAGGGCGGGGGCCGCACAGATACGCAGTATTTT.

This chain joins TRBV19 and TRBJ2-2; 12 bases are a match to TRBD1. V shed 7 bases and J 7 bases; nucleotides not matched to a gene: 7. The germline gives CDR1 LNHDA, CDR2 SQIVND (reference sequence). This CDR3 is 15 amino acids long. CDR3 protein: CASIRDRGQVGELFF. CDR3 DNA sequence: TGTGCCAGTATCCGGGACAGGGGGCAGGTCGGGGAGCTGTTTTTT.

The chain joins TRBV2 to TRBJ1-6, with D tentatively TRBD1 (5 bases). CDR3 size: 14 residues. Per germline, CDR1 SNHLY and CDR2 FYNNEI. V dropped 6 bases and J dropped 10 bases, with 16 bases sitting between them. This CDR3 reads CASRGLGGGSPLHF. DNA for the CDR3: TGTGCCAGCAGGGGGTTGGGGGGTGGATCACCCCTCCACTTT.

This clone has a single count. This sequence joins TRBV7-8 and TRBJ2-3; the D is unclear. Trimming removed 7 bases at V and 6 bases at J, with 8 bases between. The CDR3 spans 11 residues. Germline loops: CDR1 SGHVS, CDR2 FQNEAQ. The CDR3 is CASMNWDTQYF. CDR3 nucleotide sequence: TGTGCCAGCATGAACTGGGATACGCAGTATTTT. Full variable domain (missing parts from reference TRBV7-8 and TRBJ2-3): GAGVSQSPRYKVAKRGQDVALRCDPISGHVSLFWYQQALGQGPEFLTYFQNEAQLDKSGLPSDRFFAERPEGSVSTLKIQRTQQEDSAVYLCASMNWDTQYFGPGTRLTVL.

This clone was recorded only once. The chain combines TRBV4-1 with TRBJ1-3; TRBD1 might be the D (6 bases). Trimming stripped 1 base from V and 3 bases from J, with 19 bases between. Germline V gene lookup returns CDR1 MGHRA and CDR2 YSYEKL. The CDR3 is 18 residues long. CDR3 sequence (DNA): TGCGCCAGCAGCCAAGTAACAGGAGAACAGGGCGTTGGAAACACCATATATTTT. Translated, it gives CASSQVTGEQGVGNTIYF.

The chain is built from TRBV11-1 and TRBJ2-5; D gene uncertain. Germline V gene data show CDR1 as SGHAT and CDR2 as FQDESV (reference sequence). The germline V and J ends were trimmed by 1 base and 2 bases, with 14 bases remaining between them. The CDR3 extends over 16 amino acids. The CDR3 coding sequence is TGTGCCAGCAGCTTAGGAGGTTCGCTAGTACAAGAGACCCAGTACTTC. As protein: CASSLGGSLVQETQYF.

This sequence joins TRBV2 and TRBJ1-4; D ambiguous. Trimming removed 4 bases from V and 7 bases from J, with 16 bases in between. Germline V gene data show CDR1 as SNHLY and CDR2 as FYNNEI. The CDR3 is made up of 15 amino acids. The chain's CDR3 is CASSASPGSGEKLFF. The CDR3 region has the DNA TGTGCCAGCAGTGCATCCCCCGGGAGTGGTGAAAAACTGTTTTTT.

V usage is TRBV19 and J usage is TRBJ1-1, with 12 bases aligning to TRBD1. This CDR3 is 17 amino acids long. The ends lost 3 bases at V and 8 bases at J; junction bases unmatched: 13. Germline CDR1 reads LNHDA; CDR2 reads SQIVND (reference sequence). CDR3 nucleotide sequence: TGTGCCAGTAGTATTCCTTTCCACGGGACAGGGGGCAGGGAAGCTTTCTTT. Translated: CASSIPFHGTGGREAFF.

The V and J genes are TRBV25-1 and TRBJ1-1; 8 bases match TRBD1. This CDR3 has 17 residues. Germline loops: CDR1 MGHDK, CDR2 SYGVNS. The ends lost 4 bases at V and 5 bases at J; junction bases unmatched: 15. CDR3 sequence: CASSGWHGQGSGTEAFF. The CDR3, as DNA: TGTGCCAGCAGTGGTTGGCACGGACAGGGTTCGGGGACTGAAGCTTTCTTT.

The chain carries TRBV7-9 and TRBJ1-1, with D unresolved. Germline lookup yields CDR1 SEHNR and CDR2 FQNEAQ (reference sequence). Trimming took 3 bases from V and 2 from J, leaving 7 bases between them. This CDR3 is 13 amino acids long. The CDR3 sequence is CASSFQVNTEAFF. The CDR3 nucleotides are TGTGCCAGCAGCTTCCAGGTAAACACTGAAGCTTTCTTT.

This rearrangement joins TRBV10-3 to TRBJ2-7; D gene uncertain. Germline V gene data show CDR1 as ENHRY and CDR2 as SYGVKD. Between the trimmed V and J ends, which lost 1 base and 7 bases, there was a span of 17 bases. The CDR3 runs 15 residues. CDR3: CAISEWAGTHREQYF. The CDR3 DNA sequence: TGTGCCATCAGTGAGTGGGCCGGCACCCATAGGGAGCAGTACTTC.

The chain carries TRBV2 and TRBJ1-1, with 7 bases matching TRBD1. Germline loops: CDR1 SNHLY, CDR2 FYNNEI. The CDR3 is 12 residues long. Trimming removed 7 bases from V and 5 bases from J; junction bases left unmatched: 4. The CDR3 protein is CASNTGVTEAFF. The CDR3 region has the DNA TGTGCCAGCAACACAGGGGTTACTGAAGCTTTCTTT.